What follows are 8 T cell receptor beta chains derived from one specimen sequenced in a study of cytomegalovirus exposure and HLA in healthy donors. The PCR had 60 Vbeta and 13 Jbeta primers. Some clones are missing from TCRdb's copy, which holds only in-frame ones; the method was immunoSEQ multiplex PCR. The repertoire includes around 190,000 clones, approximately 79% of them detected once, and 1.6% sits in the top ten. Material for sequencing was PBMCs. These TCRs come from a young woman in good health and CMV-seronegative.

The rearrangement joins TRBV4-1 to TRBJ1-1; D remains unclear. There are 13 residues in the CDR3. From germline, CDR1 is MGHRA and CDR2 YSYEKL. The V gene lost 0 bases and the J gene lost 7 bases, with 9 bases spanning the gap. The CDR3 bases are TGCGCCAGCAGCCAAGAATGGGCAGATGAAGCTTTCTTT. It encodes CASSQEWADEAFF.

This CDR3 reads CSAFQTEAFF. The CDR3 DNA follows: TGCAGTGCTTTTCAAACTGAAGCTTTCTTT. V is TRBV20-1 and J is TRBJ1-1, with D hard to call. The CDR3 extends over 10 amino acids. CDR1 DFQATT and CDR2 SNEGSKA come from the germline V gene (reference sequence). V was pared by 5 bases and J by 5 bases, with 6 bases between.

This clone is a singleton in its sample. The chain has TRBV5-6 and TRBJ2-6; 10 bases are a match to TRBD2. The germline V gene encodes CDR1 SGHDT and CDR2 YYEEEE. CDR3 length: 19 amino acids. With V trimmed by 4 bases and J by 0 bases, 10 bases remained unmatched. The CDR3 region is CASSRQRSGGTSGANVLTF. CDR3 DNA sequence: TGTGCCAGCAGCCGTCAACGTAGCGGGGGGACCTCTGGGGCCAACGTCCTGACTTTC.

This chain connects TRBV25-1 to TRBJ2-1; a possible D gene is TRBD2 (5 bases). The germline V and J ends were trimmed by 7 bases and 4 bases, with 14 bases remaining between them. CDR3 length equals 14 residues. From germline, CDR1 is MGHDK and CDR2 SYGVNS. CDR3 in amino acids: CASITAVTYNEQFF. Written as DNA, the CDR3 is TGTGCCAGCATTACAGCGGTAACATACAATGAGCAGTTCTTC.

This chain joins TRBV5-1 and TRBJ2-2, with no clear D. Germline assignment: CDR1 SGHRS and CDR2 YFSETQ. The germline V and J ends were trimmed by 5 bases and 3 bases, with 11 bases remaining between them. The CDR3 is made up of 14 amino acids. CDR3: CASRLIQDTGELFF. As DNA, the CDR3 is TGCGCCAGCAGGTTGATACAAGACACCGGGGAGCTGTTTTTT.

The J gene is TRBJ2-2, the V gene TRBV14; 8 bases line up with TRBD1. The junction had 14 bases not matched to a gene; V was cut back by 0 bases and J by 5 bases. CDR1 is SGHDN, CDR2 FVKESK, per germline. This CDR3 has 19 residues. This CDR3 reads CASSQDTGQGVLWTGELFF. The CDR3, as DNA: TGTGCCAGCAGCCAAGACACAGGACAGGGTGTTTTATGGACCGGGGAGCTGTTTTTT.

The genes are TRBV7-8 and TRBJ1-5, with 7 nucleotides matching TRBD1. The germline V gene has CDR1 SGHVS and CDR2 FQNEAQ. The CDR3 spans 15 residues. With V trimmed by 5 bases and J by 0 bases, 4 bases remained unmatched. CDR3 residues: CASSETGYSNQPQHF. The CDR3 DNA is TGTGCCAGCAGCGAGACAGGGTATAGCAATCAGCCCCAGCATTTT.

The chain combines TRBV28 with TRBJ1-5; 8 bases fit TRBD1. Losses at the gene ends were 6 bases for V and 6 bases for J; bases not matched to a gene: 10. CDR1 and CDR2 from the germline V gene are MDHEN and SYDVKM. This CDR3 is built from 15 residues. In DNA, the CDR3 is TGTGCCAGCAGCCTTACTACAGGGGGAGGTCAGCCCCAGCATTTT. It codes for CASSLTTGGGQPQHF.